The rows below give T cell receptor beta chains drawn from one sample of a study of beta chain features in type 1 diabetes. The protocol was immunoSEQ multiplex PCR, while the TCRdb copy is restricted to in-frame clones and leaves out a portion. This sample carries hundreds of thousands of clones, roughly 11% of them seen once, and the ten largest clones take 0.046%. The sample was naive CD4+ T cells from blood. All receptors come from a woman between 18 and 30 years old in good health. Each CDR3 is given with its conserved first and last residue. D genes are given only for firm matches. Clone size is not always given. Where it is, it says once, few, many or a class for expanded clones.

few	TRBV28	TRBJ2-7	.	TGTGCCAGCTCCACCGGGAAAAGGGTCCAGGAGCAGTACTTC	CASSTGKRVQEQYF
few	TRBV27	TRBJ1-1	.	TGTGCCAGCAGAAGGGTCAGTTACACTGAAGCTTTCTTT	CASRRVSYTEAFF
.	TRBV7-2	TRBJ1-5	TRBD1	TGTGCCAGCAGCTCCGGACAGGCCGGCAATCAGCCCCAGCATTTT	CASSSGQAGNQPQHF
.	TRBV7-8	TRBJ2-1	.	TGTGCCAGCAGCTTAAATCTCGACAATGAGCAGTTCTTC	CASSLNLDNEQFF
.	TRBV7-2	TRBJ2-7	TRBD2	TGTGCCAGCAGCTTAAGAATAGCGGGAGGAGAGTACGAGCAGTACTTC	CASSLRIAGGEYEQYF
many	TRBV7-9	TRBJ2-7	.	TGTGCCAGCAGCCGGCCGGGCCCTCGCTCCGAGCAGTACTTC	CASSRPGPRSEQYF
.	TRBV7-3	TRBJ2-1	.	TGTGCCAGCAGCTTATTACCAACAAAGGCAGGCAATGAGCAGTTCTTC	CASSLLPTKAGNEQFF
.	TRBV20-1	TRBJ2-5	.	TGCAGTGCTAGCCGTCCCCTACAGTACTTC	CSASRPLQYF
.	TRBV7-3	TRBJ2-3	.	TGTGCCAGCAGCTTAACTGAGGATACGCAGTATTTT	CASSLTEDTQYF
few	TRBV7-9	TRBJ2-4	TRBD1	TGTGCCAGCAGCCCCGATAGGGACAGGACAAGCATTCAGTACTTC	CASSPDRDRTSIQYF
few	TRBV5-1	TRBJ1-2	.	TGCGCCAGCAGCTTGAAGACAGTTGGCTATGGCTACACCTTC	CASSLKTVGYGYTF
.	TRBV5-1	TRBJ2-1	.	TGCGCCAGCAGCTTCGACGACTCCTACAATGAGCAGTTCTTC	CASSFDDSYNEQFF
.	TRBV7-8	TRBJ2-1	TRBD2	TGTGCCAGCAGCCTGAGGACTAGCGGGGGGGCTGTCTACAATGAGCAGTTCTTC	CASSLRTSGGAVYNEQFF
once	TRBV18	TRBJ2-7	.	TGTGCCAGCTCACCCCCGTCCCATAGACAGGCCCGAGCGGAGCAGTACTTC	CASSPPSHRQARAEQYF
.	TRBV5-6	TRBJ2-7	TRBD2	TGTGCCAGCAGCTTGGACTCTCTCACGACTAGCGTGACCTACGAGCAGTACTTC	CASSLDSLTTSVTYEQYF
few	TRBV2	TRBJ1-2	.	TGTGCCAGCAGTGAAAGGGCCCTACATGGCTACACCTTC	CASSERALHGYTF
.	TRBV5-1	TRBJ2-7	TRBD1	TGCGCCAGCAGCACCCGACAGGGAACCTACGAGCAGTACTTC	CASSTRQGTYEQYF
.	TRBV27	TRBJ1-5	.	TGTGCCAGCAGTTTAAGGAGCTGGGGTGACGGCAATCAGCCCCAGCATTTT	CASSLRSWGDGNQPQHF
.	TRBV30	TRBJ2-7	.	TGTGCCTGGAGTGTGGAGGCCGCGAATGACGAGCAGTACTTC	CAWSVEAANDEQYF
.	TRBV4-1	TRBJ1-5	.	TGCGCCAGCAGCCAGAGACCCAATAGCAATCAGCCCCAGCATTTT	CASSQRPNSNQPQHF
.	TRBV19	TRBJ2-1	TRBD1	TGTGCCAGTGGGACAGCCCGGCGAAATGAGCAGTTCTTC	CASGTARRNEQFF
.	TRBV19	TRBJ1-2	TRBD1	TGTGCCAGTAGTACGGGACAGCTAGCTAACTATGGCTACACCTTC	CASSTGQLANYGYTF
few	TRBV12-5	TRBJ2-1	.	TGTGCTAGTGGTTTGGTACGGGGGTACAATGAGCAGTTCTTC	CASGLVRGYNEQFF
few	TRBV4-3	TRBJ2-1	TRBD1	TGCGCCAGCAGCCAATCCGTGACAGGGAATGAGCAGTTCTTC	CASSQSVTGNEQFF
.	TRBV11-2	TRBJ1-4	.	TGTGCCAGCAGCCCGCAGAGGGTACGAACTAATGAAAAACTGTTTTTT	CASSPQRVRTNEKLFF
.	TRBV5-6	TRBJ2-7	.	TGTGCCAGCAGCGCAAACTACGAGCAGTACTTC	CASSANYEQYF
few	TRBV28	TRBJ2-3	.	TGTGCCAGCAGCTCGAGTCATACGCAGTATTTT	CASSSSHTQYF
.	TRBV28	TRBJ2-5	TRBD1	TGTGCCAGCAGTACGAGTTGGGAAGGGACAGTCGACTCCCAAGAGACCCAGTACTTC	CASSTSWEGTVDSQETQYF
.	TRBV6-5	TRBJ1-1	.	TGTGCCAGCAGTTACTCGTCCATGGGGTTTGTGGCTTTCTTT	CASSYSSMGFVAFF
few	TRBV5-4	TRBJ2-7	TRBD1	TGTGCCAGCAGAGGGACAGGGGGCTCCCACGAGCAGTACTTC	CASRGTGGSHEQYF
.	TRBV13	TRBJ2-7	TRBD1	TGTGCCAGCGGGAGAGACAGGGGTTCCTACGAGCAGTACTTC	CASGRDRGSYEQYF
few	TRBV5-1	TRBJ1-2	.	TGCGCCAGCAGCTTGGGCGCAGCGGAGAACTATGGCTACACCTTC	CASSLGAAENYGYTF
.	TRBV7-2	TRBJ2-3	.	TGTGCCAGCAGCTCCCGCGCGGGGCGGAGCACAGATACGCAGTATTTT	CASSSRAGRSTDTQYF
.	TRBV5-4	TRBJ2-2	.	TGTGCCAGCAGCTTGGCGCCGGGACGGAGCGGCGGGGAGCTGTTTTTT	CASSLAPGRSGGELFF
.	TRBV7-9	TRBJ1-2	.	TGTGCCAGCAGCTTAAACCCGGGCCCCGGGGATGGAGGCTACACCTTC	CASSLNPGPGDGGYTF
.	TRBV7-2	TRBJ2-4	.	TGTGCCAGCAGCTTAGCTGGCCTAGCGGCCAAAAACATTCAGTACTTC	CASSLAGLAAKNIQYF
few	TRBV4-1	TRBJ2-3	.	TGCGCCAGCAGCCAATTGGAAACGAGCACAGATACGCAGTATTTT	CASSQLETSTDTQYF
.	TRBV28	TRBJ1-2	.	TGTGCCAGCAGTCGCCGATGGGGCGGCTACACCTTC	CASSRRWGGYTF
.	TRBV5-6	TRBJ1-3	.	TGTGCCAGCAGCACGCCCTCCGGGGGAAACACCATATATTTT	CASSTPSGGNTIYF
few	TRBV6-5	TRBJ2-7	.	TGTGCCAGCAGTTACTCGATGCTTTGGGCGCAGTACTTC	CASSYSMLWAQYF
.	TRBV15	TRBJ2-7	TRBD1	TGTGCCACCAGCAGGAACAGGGGGGCCTACGAGCAGTACTTC	CATSRNRGAYEQYF
.	TRBV7-3	TRBJ2-3	.	TGTGCCAGCGGAAGCGGGACACCGAGCACAGATACGCAGTATTTT	CASGSGTPSTDTQYF
few	TRBV6-6	TRBJ1-1	TRBD1	TGTGCCAGCGGACAGGTGGAGACTGAAGCTTTCTTT	CASGQVETEAFF
.	TRBV9	TRBJ2-6	.	TGTGCCAGCAGCGGTGGTGGAACAGCTGGGGCCAACGTCCTGACTTTC	CASSGGGTAGANVLTF
.	TRBV9	TRBJ1-2	TRBD1	TGTGCCAGCAGCCGAGGGACAGACAACTATGGCTACACCTTC	CASSRGTDNYGYTF
few	TRBV2	TRBJ2-5	.	TGTGCCAGCAGAGGTTGGAGGAGCCAAGAGACCCAGTACTTC	CASRGWRSQETQYF
few	TRBV28	TRBJ1-4	TRBD1	TGTGCCAGCAGTGGGCAGGGGGTATACGAAAAACTGTTTTTT	CASSGQGVYEKLFF
few	TRBV30	TRBJ1-2	.	TGTGCCTGGAGTGTACGGGACGGACGTAGCACCTTC	CAWSVRDGRSTF
many	TRBV30	TRBJ2-1	TRBD2	TGTGCCTGGAGGACTAGCGGGGGATATGAGCAGTTCTTC	CAWRTSGGYEQFF
.	TRBV4-1	TRBJ2-1	.	TGCGCCTCAAGGAAGGAGTCCTACAATGAGCAGTTCTTC	CASRKESYNEQFF
.	TRBV29-1	TRBJ1-2	TRBD1	TGCAGCGTTGCCAGGGGGAGAGCTAACTATGGCTACACCTTC	CSVARGRANYGYTF
.	TRBV25-1	TRBJ1-1	.	TGTGCCAGCACCCCATTGGGGAGCACTGAAGCTTTCTTT	CASTPLGSTEAFF
few	TRBV6-5	TRBJ2-1	.	TGTGCCAGCAGGCCCCCCTGGGGTAATGAGCAGTTCTTC	CASRPPWGNEQFF
.	TRBV9	TRBJ1-1	.	TGTGCCAGCAGCGTAGATGTCAGGCCGAACACTGAAGCTTTCTTT	CASSVDVRPNTEAFF